The 8 T cell receptor beta chains reported below all come from one sample, sequenced in a study of OX40 agonist ivuxolimab in advanced cancers. Some clones are missing from TCRdb's copy, which holds only in-frame ones; the method was immunoSEQ multiplex PCR. The profile shows roughly 6,300 clones, 60% to 85% of them singletons. The material sequenced was CD4+ or CD8+ T cells sorted from blood, taken in a trial of the OX40 agonist ivuxolimab. The receptors were gathered from an adult with an advanced solid tumor such as melanoma, head and neck, liver or kidney cancer.

V gene TRBV5-6 combines with J gene TRBJ2-7; 7 positions agree with TRBD1. CDR1 is SGHDT, CDR2 YYEEEE, per germline. V lost 2 bases and J lost 7; bases outside the gene matches: 9. The CDR3 extends over 14 amino acids. CDR3 nucleotides: TGTGCCAGCAGCTTAGTTTACAGGGGAAATGAGCAGTACTTC. Protein product: CASSLVYRGNEQYF.

The chain combines TRBV6-5 with TRBJ2-1; D unclear. Germline assignment: CDR1 MNHEY and CDR2 SVGAGI. This CDR3 comprises 14 residues. Trimming removed 2 bases from V and 7 bases from J, with 12 bases in between. In DNA, the CDR3 is TGTGCCAGCAGTTACCTCAGGATGGGAAATGAGCAGTTCTTC. Its translation: CASSYLRMGNEQFF.

The chain links TRBV28 to TRBJ1-4; perhaps TRBD1 as D (5 bases). CDR3 size: 15 residues. The germline V gene has CDR1 MDHEN and CDR2 SYDVKM. The V end was cut by 2 bases, the J end by 4 bases, with 11 bases between. CDR3 coding DNA: TGTGCCAGCAGTTTAGGAGGGGCAAGTAATGAAAAACTGTTTTTT. It encodes CASSLGGASNEKLFF.

In its sample, this clone was seen a few times. This rearrangement joins TRBV15 to TRBJ2-5, with D unclear. Trimming cost V 0 bases and J 5 bases, with 7 bases left between them. Germline values: CDR1 LNHNV, CDR2 YYDKDF (reference sequence). The CDR3 contains 13 residues. CDR3: CATSRDLEETQYF. The CDR3 coding sequence is TGTGCCACCAGCAGAGATCTCGAGGAGACCCAGTACTTC.

This clone was recorded a few times. The chain links TRBV18 to TRBJ2-2; 8 bases are a match to TRBD1. Germline trimming cut 8 bases from V and 3 bases from J; bases unmatched to any gene: 5. This CDR3 contains 14 residues. From germline, CDR1 is KGHSH and CDR2 LQKENI. The CDR3 here is CASRQTGDTGELFF. The CDR3 DNA is TGTGCCAGCCGTCAGACAGGGGACACCGGGGAGCTGTTTTTT.

The chain combines TRBV7-2 with TRBJ2-7; 9 nucleotides agree with TRBD2. The germline CDR1 and CDR2 sequences are SGHTA and FQGNSA. Trimming took 5 bases from V and 0 from J; bases not matched to a gene: 8. CDR3 length: 16 amino acids. CDR3 bases: TGTGCCAGCAGCCCAGGGGCTAGCGGGGACTCCTACGAGCAGTACTTC. Translation gives CASSPGASGDSYEQYF.

The V and J genes are TRBV4-3 and TRBJ2-7, with 7 bases identical to TRBD1. V shed 0 bases, J shed 3 bases, and the junction held 5 bases outside the gene matches. Looked up from germline, CDR1 is LGHNA and CDR2 is YSLEER. The CDR3 consists of 15 residues. CDR3 nucleotides: TGCGCCAGCAGCCAAGAACCGGGACAGAACTACGAGCAGTACTTC. Translated, it gives CASSQEPGQNYEQYF.

V and J are TRBV5-1 and TRBJ2-1; D is undetermined. The V end lost 1 base, the J end lost 4 bases, and 9 bases lay between the germline ends. Germline CDR1 is SGHRS and CDR2 is YFSETQ. The CDR3 sequence is 14 residues long. The CDR3 is CASSLMAQYNEQFF. The DNA of the CDR3 is TGCGCCAGCAGCTTGATGGCCCAGTACAATGAGCAGTTCTTC.